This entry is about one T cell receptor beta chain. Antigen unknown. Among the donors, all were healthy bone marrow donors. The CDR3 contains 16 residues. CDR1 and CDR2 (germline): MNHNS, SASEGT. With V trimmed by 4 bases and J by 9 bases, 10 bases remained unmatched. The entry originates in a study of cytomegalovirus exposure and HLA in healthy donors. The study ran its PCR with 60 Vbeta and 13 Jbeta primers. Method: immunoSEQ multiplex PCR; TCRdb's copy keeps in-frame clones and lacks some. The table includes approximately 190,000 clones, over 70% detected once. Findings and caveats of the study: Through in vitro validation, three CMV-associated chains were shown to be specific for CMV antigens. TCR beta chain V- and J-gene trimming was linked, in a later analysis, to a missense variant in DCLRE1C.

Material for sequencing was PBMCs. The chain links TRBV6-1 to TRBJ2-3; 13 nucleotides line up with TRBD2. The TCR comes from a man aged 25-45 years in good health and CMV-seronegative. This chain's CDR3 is CASSALLAGGLGTQYF. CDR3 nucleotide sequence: TGTGCCAGCAGTGCATTACTAGCGGGGGGGCTAGGGACGCAGTATTTT.